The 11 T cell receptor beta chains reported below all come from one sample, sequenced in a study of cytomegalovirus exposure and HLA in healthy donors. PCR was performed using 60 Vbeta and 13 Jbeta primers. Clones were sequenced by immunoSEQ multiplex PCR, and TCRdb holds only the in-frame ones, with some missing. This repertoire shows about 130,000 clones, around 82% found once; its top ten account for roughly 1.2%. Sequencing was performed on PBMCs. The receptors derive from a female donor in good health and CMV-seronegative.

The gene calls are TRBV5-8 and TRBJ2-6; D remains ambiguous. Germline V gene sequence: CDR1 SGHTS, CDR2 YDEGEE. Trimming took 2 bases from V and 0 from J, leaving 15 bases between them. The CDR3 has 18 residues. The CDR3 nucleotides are TGTGCCAGCAGCTTTACATATTTACCCTCCTCTGGGGCCAACGTCCTGACTTTC. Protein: CASSFTYLPSSGANVLTF.

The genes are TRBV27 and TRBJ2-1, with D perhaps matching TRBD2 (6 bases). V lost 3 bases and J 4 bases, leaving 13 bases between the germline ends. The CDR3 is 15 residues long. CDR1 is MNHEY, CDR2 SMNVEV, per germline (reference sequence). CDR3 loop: CASSFLARDYNEQFF. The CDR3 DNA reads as TGTGCCAGCAGTTTTCTAGCGAGAGATTACAATGAGCAGTTCTTC.

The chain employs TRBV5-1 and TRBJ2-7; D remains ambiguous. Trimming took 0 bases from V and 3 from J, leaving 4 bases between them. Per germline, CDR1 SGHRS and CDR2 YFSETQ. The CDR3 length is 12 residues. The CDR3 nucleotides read TGCGCCAGCAGCTTGGACAACTACGAGCAGTACTTC. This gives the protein CASSLDNYEQYF.

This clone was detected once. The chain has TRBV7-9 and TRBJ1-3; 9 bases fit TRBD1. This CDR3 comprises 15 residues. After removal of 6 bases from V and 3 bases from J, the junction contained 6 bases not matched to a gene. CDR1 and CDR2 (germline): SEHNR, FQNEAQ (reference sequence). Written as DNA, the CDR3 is TGTGCCAGCAGGGGACAGGGCGTTCTTGGAAACACCATATATTTT. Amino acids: CASRGQGVLGNTIYF.

The CDR3 loop reads CATSRIIGGQETQYF. In nucleotides, the CDR3 is TGTGCCACCAGCAGAATAATAGGCGGACAAGAGACCCAGTACTTC. The chain couples TRBV15 to TRBJ2-5; no clear D. The CDR3 runs to 15 residues. The V gene's germline CDR1 is LNHNV and CDR2 YYDKDF (reference sequence). V shed 2 bases and J shed 2 bases, with 12 bases lying between them.

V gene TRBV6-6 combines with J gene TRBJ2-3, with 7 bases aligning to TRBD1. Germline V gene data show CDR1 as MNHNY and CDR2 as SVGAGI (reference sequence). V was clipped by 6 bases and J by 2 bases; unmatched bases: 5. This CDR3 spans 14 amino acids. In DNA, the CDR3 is TGTGCCAGCAGCTCCGGGACAGTCACAGATACGCAGTATTTT. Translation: CASSSGTVTDTQYF.

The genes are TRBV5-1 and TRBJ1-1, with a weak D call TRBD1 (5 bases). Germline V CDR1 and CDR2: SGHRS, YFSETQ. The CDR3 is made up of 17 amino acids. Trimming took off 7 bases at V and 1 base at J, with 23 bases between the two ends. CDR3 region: CASRLWGSVGWNTEAFF. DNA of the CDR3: TGCGCCAGCCGTTTGTGGGGCTCGGTCGGGTGGAACACTGAAGCTTTCTTT.

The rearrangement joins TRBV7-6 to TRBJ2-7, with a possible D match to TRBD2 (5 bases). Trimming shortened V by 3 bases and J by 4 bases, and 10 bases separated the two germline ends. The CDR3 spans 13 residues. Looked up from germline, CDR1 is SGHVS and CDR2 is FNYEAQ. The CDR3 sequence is CASSFSGGYEQYF. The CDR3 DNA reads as TGTGCCAGCAGCTTTTCAGGCGGGTACGAGCAGTACTTC.

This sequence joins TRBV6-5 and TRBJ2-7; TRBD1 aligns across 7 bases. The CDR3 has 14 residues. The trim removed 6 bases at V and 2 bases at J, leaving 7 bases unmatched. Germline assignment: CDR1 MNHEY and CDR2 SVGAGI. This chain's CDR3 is CASSLRGSAYEQYF. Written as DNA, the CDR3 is TGTGCCAGCAGCCTCAGGGGGTCCGCCTACGAGCAGTACTTC.

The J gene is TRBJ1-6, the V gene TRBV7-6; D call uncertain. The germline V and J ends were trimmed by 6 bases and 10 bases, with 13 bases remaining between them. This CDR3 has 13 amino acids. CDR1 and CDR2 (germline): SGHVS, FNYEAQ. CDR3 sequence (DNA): TGTGCCAGCAGTTCAAGACAAAGATCACCCCTCCACTTT. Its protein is CASSSRQRSPLHF.

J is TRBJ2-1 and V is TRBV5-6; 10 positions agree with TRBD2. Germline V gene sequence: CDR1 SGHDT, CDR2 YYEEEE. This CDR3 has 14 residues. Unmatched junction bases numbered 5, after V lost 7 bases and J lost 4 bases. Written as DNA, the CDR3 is TGTGCCAGCGGCCTAGCGGGAGTATACAATGAGCAGTTCTTC. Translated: CASGLAGVYNEQFF.